This T cell receptor beta chain originates from a study of early T cells in non-severe SARS-CoV-2 infection. V was pared by 2 bases and J by 2 bases, with 9 bases between. Looked up from germline, CDR1 is MNHEY and CDR2 is SMNVEV (reference sequence). The CDR3 totals 14 residues. This clonotype was recorded a few times. TCRdb redid the calling of the 5' RACE reads with MiXCR, one entry per CDR3 protein. The sample consists of tens of thousands of distinct CDR3 sequences, 10% to 15% of them appearing once. The clonotype comes from an adult who was a healthcare worker with PCR-confirmed SARS-CoV-2 infection or an uninfected control (not recorded which). The source material was whole blood, sampled at baseline. The chain carries TRBV27 and TRBJ1-1; D gene unclear. In nucleotides, the CDR3 is TGTGCCAGCAGTTTACGTACGGATAACACTGAAGCTTTCTTT. As protein: CASSLRTDNTEAFF.